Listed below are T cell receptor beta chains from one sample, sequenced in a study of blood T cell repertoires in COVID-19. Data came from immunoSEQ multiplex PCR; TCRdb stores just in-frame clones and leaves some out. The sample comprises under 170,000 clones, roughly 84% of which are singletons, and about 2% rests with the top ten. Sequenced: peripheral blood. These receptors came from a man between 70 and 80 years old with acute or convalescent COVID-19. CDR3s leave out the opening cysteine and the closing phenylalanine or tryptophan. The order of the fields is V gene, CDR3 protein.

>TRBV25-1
ASSAGQGRIGELF
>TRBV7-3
ASSPQPPGGDGTGELF
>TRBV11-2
AISNSRVGNTIY
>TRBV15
ATSRGGGQGSEAF
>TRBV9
ASSVGGGLITDTQY
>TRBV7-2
ASSLSQTQY
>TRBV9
ASSPRTGGLDTGELF
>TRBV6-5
ASSYQGNYGYT
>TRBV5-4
ASSRRLAGFNTGELF
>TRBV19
ASSIIWRTNYGYT
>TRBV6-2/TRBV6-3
ASSTQGSPLH
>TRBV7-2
ASSLRLASSSYNEQF
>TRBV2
ASGGGLAGVETQY
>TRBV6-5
ASSWPAGSNYGYT
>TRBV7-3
ASSDSGGVYNEQF
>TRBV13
ASSLGAGGGNSPLH
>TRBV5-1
ASSLEDGISYNSPLH
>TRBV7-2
ASSSGTGKGGYT
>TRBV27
ASSLKGGQGEPRRDTQY
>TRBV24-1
ATSDRSGRADDTQY
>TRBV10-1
ASRKTDWNEQF
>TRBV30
AWNQQGFYGYT
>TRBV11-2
ASSLGAGGISGANVLT